These 7 T cell receptor beta chains originate from one sample sequenced in a study of blood T cell repertoires in COVID-19. Sequencing was performed with immunoSEQ multiplex PCR; in TCRdb, only in-frame clones are kept and a portion is missing. The sample shows about 120,000 clones, 70% to 90% of them seen only once. The sequenced sample was peripheral blood. Receptor source: a woman between 45 and 60 years old with acute or convalescent COVID-19.

The CDR3 is CASSFQGASEAFF. CDR3 bases: TGTGCCAGCAGCTTTCAGGGGGCAAGTGAAGCTTTCTTT. The V call is TRBV5-4, the J call TRBJ1-1; 8 nucleotides line up with TRBD1. The CDR3 consists of 13 residues. V shed 2 bases and J 7 bases; nucleotides not matched to a gene: 4. Germline CDR1 reads SGHNT; CDR2 reads YYREEE (reference sequence). Using reference TRBV5-4 and TRBJ1-1 for the parts outside the CDR3, the full variable domain is ETGVTQSPTHLIKTRGQQVTLRCSSQSGHNTVSWYQQALGQGPQFIFQYYREEENGRGNFPPRFSGLQFPNYSSELNVNALELDDSALYLCASSFQGASEAFFGQGTRLTVV.

In DNA, the CDR3 is TGCGCCAGCAGCTTGGTCGCCGGGGTCCCCGGGGAGCTGTTTTTT. Its protein product is CASSLVAGVPGELFF. The chain employs TRBV5-1 and TRBJ2-2; perhaps TRBD2 as D (5 bases). The CDR3 contains 15 residues. Per germline, CDR1 SGHRS and CDR2 YFSETQ. V was cut by 0 bases and J by 6 bases, with 12 bases left in between.

V usage is TRBV6-6 and J usage is TRBJ2-2, with 9 bases lining up with TRBD1. The length of the CDR3 is 15 residues. V lost 5 bases and J lost 2; bases outside the gene matches: 3. Germline CDR1 is MNHNY and CDR2 is SVGAGI (reference sequence). Written as DNA, the CDR3 is TGTGCCAGCAGTCGACAGGGGGGAAACACCGGGGAGCTGTTTTTT. It encodes CASSRQGGNTGELFF.

The chain uses TRBV30 and TRBJ1-5; no firm D call. There are 13 residues in the CDR3. Per germline, CDR1 GTSNPN and CDR2 SVGIG (reference sequence). The V and J ends lost 0 bases and 2 bases respectively, with 5 bases between them. The CDR3: CAWSVTGNQPQHF. The CDR3 DNA sequence: TGTGCCTGGAGTGTAACTGGCAATCAGCCCCAGCATTTT.

The sample holds one count of this clone. CDR3 in amino acids: CASSDITGGVYGYTF. The DNA for the CDR3 is TGTGCCAGCAGTGATATTACAGGGGGCGTCTATGGCTACACCTTC. The gene calls are TRBV6-1 and TRBJ1-2, with TRBD1 matching over 9 bases. J lost 4 bases, V lost 3 bases, and 6 bases had no gene match. The CDR3 has 15 amino acids. Germline CDR1 MNHNS, CDR2 SASEGT.

The chain couples TRBV19 to TRBJ2-1; TRBD2 agrees at 10 bases. Germline-derived CDR1 and CDR2 are LNHDA and SQIVND (reference sequence). The length of the CDR3 is 20 residues. Trimming at V came to 1 base and at J to 6 bases, leaving 18 bases not matched to a gene. In DNA, the CDR3 is TGTGCCAGTAGTATAGTAGGGCTAGCGGGAGCCCTATCGGGTGGCAATGAGCAGTTCTTC. It encodes CASSIVGLAGALSGGNEQFF. The full variable domain, with the rest looked up from reference TRBV19 and TRBJ2-1, is DGGITQSPKYLFRKEGQNVTLSCEQNLNHDAMYWYRQDPGQGLRLIYYSQIVNDFQKGDIAEGYSVSREKKESFPLTVTSAQKNPTAFYLCASSIVGLAGALSGGNEQFFGPGTRLTVL.

This clone appeared a single time. The chain employs TRBV15 and TRBJ2-4; the D gene is possibly TRBD2 (6 bases). The V gene's germline CDR1 is LNHNV and CDR2 YYDKDF (reference sequence). Trimming shortened V by 4 bases and J by 5 bases, and 24 bases separated the two germline ends. This CDR3 has 18 residues. The CDR3 nucleotides are TGTGCCACCAGCACCTCCGGATCCGGCCTAGCGAGAGAAAACATTCAGTACTTC. This encodes CATSTSGSGLARENIQYF.